The TCR beta chain described here comes from a study of CD8+CD57+ T cells in acquired aplastic anemia. Patients picked for sequencing had shown CD8+CD57+ cell expansion detected by flow cytometry. This CDR3 is built from 20 residues. Looked up from germline, CDR1 is DFQATT and CDR2 is SNEGSKA (reference sequence). The ends lost 7 bases at V and 3 bases at J; junction bases unmatched: 28. The table lists this clonotype with many counts. Its antigen is unknown. Genomic DNA templated the TCR beta VDJ and CDR3 profiling. TCRdb re-called the reads with MiXCR, one entry per CDR3 protein. The table lists around 220,000 distinct CDR3 sequences, about half of them singletons, with 15% to 20% in the top ten. Study results and caveats: Sharing between patients and controls was observed for over 25 CD8+ CDR3 sequences.

Sequencing was performed on sorted CD4+, CD8+, or CD8+CD57+ T cells (not recorded which) from PBMCs. This TCR was sampled from a human donor with aplastic anemia. The chain joins TRBV20-1 to TRBJ2-5, with 8 bases lining up with TRBD1. The DNA of the CDR3 is TGCAGTGGGACGCGGGGTCGACGGACAGGGAGTAACGTGAGGGAAGAGACCCAGTACTTC. Encoded protein: CSGTRGRRTGSNVREETQYF.